The 17 T cell receptor beta chains in this list originate from one sample, sequenced in a study of T cells after posttransplantation cyclophosphamide. Data came from immunoSEQ multiplex PCR; TCRdb stores just in-frame clones and leaves some out. The table lists about 19,000 clones, around 68% of them singletons. Treatment was busulfan-fludarabine conditioning, a marrow graft, and cyclophosphamide on days +3 and +4. Here the sequenced sample was PBMCs, taken after an allogeneic stem cell transplant with post-transplant cyclophosphamide. These receptors were taken from a male patient in his thirties who received an allogeneic stem cell transplant from a related donor, was CMV-positive, and had acute GVHD only. Some T cells may have originated in the graft donor.

The chain combines TRBV5-1 with TRBJ2-7; TRBD1 agrees at 9 bases. The ends lost 1 base at V and 2 bases at J; junction bases unmatched: 4. This CDR3 has 15 residues. Germline CDR1 SGHRS, CDR2 YFSETQ. The CDR3 sequence is CASSLKTGGPYEQYF. The CDR3 DNA reads TGCGCCAGCAGCTTGAAGACAGGGGGACCCTACGAGCAGTACTTC.

The V call is TRBV18, the J call TRBJ1-5; no reliable D call. Germline CDR1 KGHSH, CDR2 LQKENI. The CDR3 is made up of 14 amino acids. The V gene lost 5 bases and the J gene lost 4 bases, with 12 bases spanning the gap. In DNA form, the CDR3 reads TGTGCCAGCTCATCCACAGAGGGTAATCAGCCCCAGCATTTT. Encoded protein: CASSSTEGNQPQHF.

V and J are TRBV28 and TRBJ2-7; 7 bases fit TRBD2. Trimming removed 6 bases from V and 2 bases from J; junction bases left unmatched: 7. The CDR3 loop spans 14 amino acids. The V gene's germline CDR1 is MDHEN and CDR2 SYDVKM. The CDR3 loop reads CASSPAGVTYEQYF. CDR3 nucleotides: TGTGCCAGCAGCCCTGCGGGGGTTACCTACGAGCAGTACTTC.

The chain employs TRBV6-8 and TRBJ1-5; D not resolved. Trimming removed 6 bases from V and 2 bases from J, with 17 bases in between. Germline V lookup: CDR1 MNHGY, CDR2 SAAAGT. The CDR3 is made up of 16 amino acids. The CDR3 sequence: CASSLESRGGNQPQHF. CDR3 nucleotides: TGTGCCAGCAGCTTAGAGTCCAGAGGAGGCAATCAGCCCCAGCATTTT.

This sequence joins TRBV2 and TRBJ2-2, with 8 nucleotides matching TRBD2. V gave up 4 bases and J gave up 5 bases; unmatched junction bases: 12. The CDR3 totals 17 residues. CDR1 SNHLY and CDR2 FYNNEI come from the germline V gene. CDR3 in amino acids: CASSAGGGKKRTGELFF. CDR3 bases: TGTGCCAGCAGTGCGGGAGGGGGTAAGAAGAGGACCGGGGAGCTGTTTTTT.

This rearrangement joins TRBV14 to TRBJ1-1; 8 bases fit TRBD1. The germline gives CDR1 SGHDN, CDR2 FVKESK. V was pared by 3 bases and J by 0 bases, with 3 bases of the junction left unmatched. CDR3 size: 15 residues. In nucleotides, the CDR3 is TGTGCCAGCAGCCAGCCAGGGGGCATGAACACTGAAGCTTTCTTT. Residues: CASSQPGGMNTEAFF.

The chain's CDR3 is CASSPGIRTEQFF. CDR3 coding DNA: TGTGCCAGCAGCCCAGGGATTCGTACTGAGCAGTTCTTC. V is TRBV2 and J is TRBJ2-1, with D perhaps TRBD1 (5 bases). The germline V gene encodes CDR1 SNHLY and CDR2 FYNNEI. V dropped 6 bases and J dropped 9 bases, with 15 bases sitting between them. This CDR3 has 13 amino acids.

Only a few counts were recorded for this clone. V gene TRBV29-1 combines with J gene TRBJ2-5; 13 bases line up with TRBD2. V was pared by 6 bases and J by 5 bases, with 3 bases of the junction left unmatched. CDR3 length: 13 residues. The germline CDR1 and CDR2 sequences are SQVTM and ANQGSEA. The CDR3 loop is CSVGLAGVETQYF. DNA of the CDR3: TGCAGCGTCGGACTAGCGGGGGTCGAGACCCAGTACTTC.

This clone came up once. This chain connects TRBV7-9 to TRBJ2-1, with 10 bases matching TRBD2. The CDR3 is made up of 16 amino acids. Germline assignment: CDR1 SEHNR and CDR2 FQNEAQ (reference sequence). With 0 bases clipped from V and 3 bases from J, the junction kept 2 bases outside the gene matches. This CDR3 is CASSLAAGGLYNEQFF. For the CDR3, the DNA is TGTGCCAGCAGCTTAGCAGCGGGGGGGCTCTACAATGAGCAGTTCTTC.

The chain is built from TRBV7-8 and TRBJ2-2, with D perhaps TRBD1 (5 bases). Per germline, CDR1 SGHVS and CDR2 FQNEAQ. CDR3 size: 16 residues. V lost 5 bases to trimming and J lost 6 bases, with 19 bases between them. CDR3 loop: CASSPRRAKGAGELFF. In DNA form, the CDR3 reads TGTGCCAGCAGCCCTCGCCGGGCCAAAGGGGCCGGGGAGCTGTTTTTT.

This chain links TRBV28 with TRBJ1-5; D is unresolved. CDR1 is MDHEN and CDR2 is SYDVKM in the germline V gene. The ends were cut back, 6 bases at V and 6 bases at J, with 18 bases in the middle. CDR3 length equals 15 residues. CDR3 bases: TGTGCCAGCAGCGCGGGATGGGTCGTAGTTCAGCCCCAGCATTTT. This translates into CASSAGWVVVQPQHF.

This clone has only a few counts. The chain employs TRBV7-2 and TRBJ2-7, with D possibly TRBD2 on 6 matching bases. V lost 5 bases, J lost 2 bases, and 16 bases lay in between. Germline V gene data show CDR1 as SGHTA and CDR2 as FQGNSA. The CDR3 has 15 amino acids. The CDR3 sequence: CASSGEVADPYEQYF. The DNA for the CDR3 is TGTGCCAGCAGCGGGGAGGTGGCGGATCCCTACGAGCAGTACTTC.

The CDR3 region is CSVEEGQDSGELFF. The CDR3 nucleotides read TGCAGCGTTGAGGAGGGACAGGATAGCGGGGAGCTGTTTTTT. The chain combines TRBV29-1 with TRBJ2-2; the match to TRBD1 covers 8 bases. Losses at the gene ends were 3 bases for V and 7 bases for J; bases not matched to a gene: 7. The germline V gene has CDR1 SQVTM and CDR2 ANQGSEA. The CDR3 spans 14 residues.

The chain carries TRBV5-1 and TRBJ1-5, with D uncertain. Germline loops: CDR1 SGHRS, CDR2 YFSETQ. V lost 1 base, J lost 3 bases, and 11 bases lay in between. This CDR3 is 15 amino acids long. CDR3 sequence (DNA): TGCGCCAGCAGCTTGACTGGGAGGTCCAATCAGCCCCAGCATTTT. It codes for CASSLTGRSNQPQHF.

This clone came up a few times. The gene calls are TRBV6-5 and TRBJ1-1; 7 bases align to TRBD1. This CDR3 is 15 amino acids long. CDR1 is MNHEY and CDR2 is SVGAGI in the germline V gene. V trimming: 6 bases; J trimming: 4 bases; junction bases outside the gene matches: 11. The CDR3 region has the DNA TGTGCCAGCAGATATACAGGGGACGGGGCCACTGAAGCTTTCTTT. Translated: CASRYTGDGATEAFF.

The CDR3 bases are TGTGCCAGCAGTCCTACCGGGACTACCATAAGATACGAGCAGTACTTC. As protein: CASSPTGTTIRYEQYF. The chain has TRBV2 and TRBJ2-7; 7 positions match TRBD2. V trimming: 5 bases; J trimming: 4 bases; junction bases outside the gene matches: 14. Germline V lookup: CDR1 SNHLY, CDR2 FYNNEI. The CDR3 is 16 residues long.

This sequence joins TRBV4-3 and TRBJ2-5; D remains ambiguous. Germline loops: CDR1 LGHNA, CDR2 YSLEER. V was cut by 0 bases and J by 4 bases, with 9 bases left in between. The CDR3 consists of 14 residues. CDR3 sequence (DNA): TGCGCCAGCAGCCAAGACAGGCGCCCAGAGACCCAGTACTTC. Amino acid sequence: CASSQDRRPETQYF.